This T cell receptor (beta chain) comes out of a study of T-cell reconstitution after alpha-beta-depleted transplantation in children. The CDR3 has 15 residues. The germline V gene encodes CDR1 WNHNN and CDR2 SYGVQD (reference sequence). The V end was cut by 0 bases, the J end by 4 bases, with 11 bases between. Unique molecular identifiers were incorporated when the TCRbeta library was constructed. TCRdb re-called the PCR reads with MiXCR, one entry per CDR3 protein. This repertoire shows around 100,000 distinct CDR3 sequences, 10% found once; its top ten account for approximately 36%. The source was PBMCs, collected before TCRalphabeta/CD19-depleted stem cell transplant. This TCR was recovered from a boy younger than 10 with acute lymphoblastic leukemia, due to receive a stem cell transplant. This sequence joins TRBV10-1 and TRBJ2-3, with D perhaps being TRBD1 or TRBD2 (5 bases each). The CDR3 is CASSESGGIPDTQYF. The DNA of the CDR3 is TGCGCCAGCAGTGAGTCTGGGGGAATCCCAGATACGCAGTATTTT.